The next 8 T cell receptor beta chains were all read from a single sample in a study of metastatic and nonmetastatic thyroid tumors. No patient had received any treatment before thyroid surgery. TCRdb called clones again from the PCR reads with MiXCR. Counted here are 5,500 to 7,500 clones, more than 25% occurring once; the ten biggest clones make up about a fifth. The sequenced sample was tumor tissue. All receptors come from a female donor with papillary thyroid cancer or a benign thyroid nodule (not recorded which). Some clones in this sample may be carry-over from other donors' samples.

The V call is TRBV14, the J call TRBJ1-2; 7 bases align to TRBD1. This CDR3 has 16 residues. Germline V gives CDR1 SGHDN, CDR2 FVKESK. After removal of 3 bases from V and 0 bases from J, the junction contained 7 bases not matched to a gene. The CDR3 coding sequence is TGTGCCAGCAGCCAGCGACAGGGAAGCTCTAACTATGGCTACACCTTC. Its protein product is CASSQRQGSSNYGYTF.

By share of the sample, this clone is medium-sized. The V call is TRBV7-3, the J call TRBJ2-2; 7 positions match TRBD1. The CDR3 consists of 13 residues. Germline values: CDR1 SGHTA, CDR2 FQGTGA. The V and J ends lost 7 bases and 7 bases, in that order; junction bases with no gene match: 6. The DNA of the CDR3 is TGTGCCAGCACCACAGGGGCCGGCGGGGAGCTGTTTTTT. Protein product: CASTTGAGGELFF.

The chain joins TRBV6-1 to TRBJ1-6, with D uncertain. The CDR3 extends over 16 amino acids. CDR1 MNHNS and CDR2 SASEGT come from the germline V gene. Between the trimmed V and J ends, which lost 2 bases and 3 bases, there was a span of 11 bases. CDR3 sequence: CASSESYGLYNSPLHF. CDR3 nucleotide sequence: TGTGCCAGCAGTGAATCCTACGGGCTCTATAATTCACCCCTCCACTTT.

This clone is classed as medium-sized. The V and J genes are TRBV11-2 and TRBJ2-7; 9 bases match TRBD1. The V segment lost 0 bases and the J segment 4 bases; nucleotides outside the gene matches: 10. The CDR3 loop spans 17 amino acids. CDR1 SGHAT and CDR2 FQNNGV come from the germline V gene. As DNA, the CDR3 is TGTGCCAGCAGCTTAGAGGGGGAACAGGGGGCGAGGTACGAGCAGTACTTC. Its translation is CASSLEGEQGARYEQYF.

This clone was detected only a few times. V gene TRBV12-3 or TRBV12-4 combines with J gene TRBJ2-5; D is unclear. Trimming took off 2 bases at V and 4 bases at J, with 8 bases between the two ends. The CDR3 has 13 amino acids. DNA of the CDR3: TGTGCCAGCAGTTTAAATCTGCTAGAGACCCAGTACTTC. This translates into CASSLNLLETQYF.

The sample holds one count of this clone. The rearrangement uses TRBV7-9 and TRBJ1-2; D might be TRBD1 (6 bases). The CDR3 contains 13 residues. Trimming stripped 4 bases from V and 10 bases from J, with 16 bases between. Germline CDR1 SEHNR, CDR2 FQNEAQ (reference sequence). The CDR3 sequence: CASSSLPGQSYTF. DNA for the CDR3: TGTGCCAGCAGCTCCCTACCTGGACAGTCCTACACCTTC.

In this sample, this clone is medium-sized. V gene TRBV19 combines with J gene TRBJ2-1, with D perhaps matching TRBD2 (6 bases). The germline V gene has CDR1 LNHDA and CDR2 SQIVND (reference sequence). CDR3 size: 14 residues. Trimming shortened V by 1 base and J by 6 bases, and 10 bases separated the two germline ends. This chain's CDR3 is CASSIAVAVNEQFF. The CDR3 coding sequence is TGTGCCAGTAGTATAGCAGTAGCGGTCAATGAGCAGTTCTTC.

The table lists this clone with a few counts. The rearrangement joins TRBV9 to TRBJ1-6; the D is unclear. There are 12 residues in the CDR3. Trimming stripped 3 bases from V and 6 bases from J, with 4 bases between. In germline, CDR1 is SGDLS, CDR2 YYNGEE. The CDR3 bases are TGTGCCAGCAGCGGCAGTAATTCACCCCTCCACTTT. Its translation is CASSGSNSPLHF.